These 18 T cell receptor beta chains were sequenced from one sample in a study of shared clonotypes between healthy human individuals. Sequencing used immunoSEQ multiplex PCR; TCRdb keeps in-frame clones, though not all of them. The repertoire includes about 530,000 clones, 75% to 80% of them detected once, and about an eighth sits in the top ten. Sequencing used PBMCs. These receptors were obtained from a woman in her 40s in good health. Some clones in this sample may be carry-over from other donors' samples.

This clone showed up just a few times. The chain recombines TRBV6-1 with TRBJ1-4; D is ambiguous. CDR1 and CDR2 from the germline V gene are MNHNS and SASEGT. This CDR3 spans 13 amino acids. The V gene lost 6 bases and the J gene lost 4 bases, with 9 bases spanning the gap. Written as DNA, the CDR3 is TGTGCCAGCAGCGAGGGCCTTAATGAAAAACTGTTTTTT. Translating it yields CASSEGLNEKLFF.

This clone was detected once. This sequence joins TRBV7-2 and TRBJ2-3, with 9 positions matching TRBD2. Germline-derived CDR1 and CDR2 are SGHTA and FQGNSA. J lost 5 bases, V lost 3 bases, and 9 bases had no gene match. This CDR3 is built from 16 residues. The CDR3 DNA sequence: TGTGCCAGCAGCTTGGGACTAGCCCCAGGGGGAGATACGCAGTATTTT. Translated: CASSLGLAPGGDTQYF.

V usage is TRBV7-2 and J usage is TRBJ2-2, with TRBD2 matching over 7 bases. Germline lookup yields CDR1 SGHTA and CDR2 FQGNSA. Unmatched junction bases numbered 6, after V lost 6 bases and J lost 5 bases. The CDR3 runs to 14 residues. The CDR3 loop is CASRAGVRTGELFF. The CDR3 DNA is TGTGCCAGCAGGGCGGGAGTTCGAACCGGGGAGCTGTTTTTT.

The chain combines TRBV4-3 with TRBJ2-1; 10 positions agree with TRBD1. The CDR3 contains 15 residues. Per germline, CDR1 LGHNA and CDR2 YSLEER. V shed 5 bases and J 4 bases; nucleotides not matched to a gene: 5. The CDR3, as DNA: TGCGCCAGCAGCAAACGGGACAGGGGTTACAATGAGCAGTTCTTC. Amino acids: CASSKRDRGYNEQFF.

The chain links TRBV5-1 to TRBJ2-7, with TRBD2 identical over 8 bases. The length of the CDR3 is 15 residues. Germline V gene data show CDR1 as SGHRS and CDR2 as YFSETQ. Trimming took 4 bases from V and 0 from J; bases not matched to a gene: 6. The CDR3 loop is CASSPRTSLSYEQYF. The CDR3 nucleotides read TGCGCCAGCAGCCCAAGGACTAGCCTCTCCTACGAGCAGTACTTC.

The chain links TRBV28 to TRBJ1-2; D remains ambiguous. Trimming took off 4 bases at V and 8 bases at J, with 8 bases between the two ends. The CDR3 runs to 11 residues. The germline gives CDR1 MDHEN, CDR2 SYDVKM. The chain's CDR3 is CASSSLPGYTF. As DNA, the CDR3 is TGTGCCAGCAGTTCCTTACCCGGCTACACCTTC.

The sample holds one count of this clone. The chain recombines TRBV11-2 with TRBJ2-4, with D perhaps being TRBD1 or TRBD2 (5 bases each). Germline V gene sequence: CDR1 SGHAT, CDR2 FQNNGV. Between the trimmed V and J ends, which lost 4 bases and 6 bases, there was a span of 16 bases. This CDR3 has 15 amino acids. The CDR3 loop reads CASSYPGTGPNIQYF. Here the CDR3 DNA reads TGTGCCAGCAGCTACCCGGGAACAGGCCCAAACATTCAGTACTTC. Together with reference TRBV11-2 and TRBJ2-4, the CDR3 gives the full variable domain: EAGVAQSPRYKIIEKRQSVAFWCNPISGHATLYWYQQILGQGPKLLIQFQNNGVVDDSQLPKDRFSAERLKGVDSTLKIQPAKLEDSAVYLCASSYPGTGPNIQYFGAGTRLSVL.

The chain is built from TRBV25-1 and TRBJ2-5; TRBD2 might be the D (5 bases). In germline, CDR1 is MGHDK, CDR2 SYGVNS. The CDR3 is 12 amino acids. Trimming took off 4 bases at V and 4 bases at J, with 7 bases between the two ends. Written as DNA, the CDR3 is TGTGCCAGCAGTGGGGCGGGAGAGACCCAGTACTTC. Translated: CASSGAGETQYF.

In its sample, this clone was seen a few times. This chain links TRBV13 with TRBJ1-1; the match to TRBD1 covers 8 bases. Germline CDR1 is PRHDT and CDR2 is FYEKMQ (reference sequence). V gave up 5 bases and J gave up 1 base; unmatched junction bases: 3. CDR3 length equals 14 residues. This CDR3 reads CASSRDRRNTEAFF. The CDR3 DNA sequence: TGTGCCAGCAGCCGGGACAGGAGGAACACTGAAGCTTTCTTT.

The CDR3 loop reads CASSDRAATNEKLFF. The CDR3 DNA follows: TGTGCCAGTTCGGACAGGGCGGCAACTAATGAAAAACTGTTTTTT. The chain recombines TRBV19 with TRBJ1-4, with 8 bases lining up with TRBD1. The CDR3 has 15 amino acids. Germline loops: CDR1 LNHDA, CDR2 SQIVND (reference sequence). J lost 0 bases, V lost 8 bases, and 5 bases had no gene match.

This clone was picked up a small number of times. The chain couples TRBV7-7 to TRBJ2-5, with a possible D match to TRBD1 (6 bases). V was trimmed by 5 bases and J by 3 bases, leaving 10 bases between them. The CDR3 has 13 amino acids. The germline gives CDR1 SSHAT, CDR2 FNYEAQ (reference sequence). CDR3 residues: CASSKQGKETQYF. In nucleotides, the CDR3 is TGTGCCAGCAGCAAACAGGGAAAAGAGACCCAGTACTTC.

This sequence joins TRBV30 and TRBJ2-3; the match to TRBD2 covers 11 bases. The CDR3 extends over 15 amino acids. The V gene end was trimmed by 5 bases and the J gene end by 4 bases; junction bases not matched to a gene: 8. Germline V gene data show CDR1 as GTSNPN and CDR2 as SVGIG (reference sequence). The CDR3 spells CAWGTSGHGSDTQYF. CDR3 in DNA: TGTGCCTGGGGGACTAGCGGCCATGGATCAGATACGCAGTATTTT.

The genes are TRBV18 and TRBJ2-1; the D gene could be TRBD1 or TRBD2 (5 bases each). Trimming removed 3 bases at V and 9 bases at J, with 18 bases between. This CDR3 spans 15 amino acids. Germline V gives CDR1 KGHSH, CDR2 LQKENI. CDR3 amino acids: CASSPSGRSVFEQFF. For the CDR3, the DNA is TGTGCCAGCTCACCGTCGGGACGGAGCGTGTTTGAGCAGTTCTTC.

The V call is TRBV15, the J call TRBJ1-1; D unresolved. Trimming pared 4 bases from V and 1 base from J, leaving 10 bases between. The CDR3 runs 14 residues. The germline V gene has CDR1 LNHNV and CDR2 YYDKDF (reference sequence). Written as DNA, the CDR3 is TGTGCCACCAGCACAGACCTGAGGAACACTGAAGCTTTCTTT. Its protein product is CATSTDLRNTEAFF.

The rearrangement links TRBV4-1 to TRBJ1-2; D is possibly TRBD1 (5 bases). Germline CDR1 reads MGHRA; CDR2 reads YSYEKL. V lost 0 bases, J lost 0 bases, and 11 bases lay in between. The CDR3 totals 16 residues. The CDR3 here is CASSQEQGAANYGYTF. CDR3 sequence (DNA): TGCGCCAGCAGCCAAGAGCAGGGTGCGGCTAACTATGGCTACACCTTC.

In regard to this clone: A much larger clone lies one base from this, so it may be a read error. This CDR3 is also generated by other DNA sequences in the sample. V is TRBV29-1 and J is TRBJ1-1; possibly TRBD1 for D (5 bases). The CDR3 runs 14 residues. CDR1 is SQVTM, CDR2 ANQGSEA, per germline. The DNA of the CDR3 is TGCAGCGTTGTTAATCCAGGGATGAACACTGAAGCCTTCTTT. Encoded protein: CSVVNPGMNTEAFF.

This clone was found a few times. DNA for the CDR3: TGTGCCACCAGCAGTTGGACTAGCGGGAGGAGCCCCTACGAGCAGTACTTC. Encoded protein: CATSSWTSGRSPYEQYF. The gene calls are TRBV15 and TRBJ2-7; TRBD2 aligns across 14 bases. Germline-derived CDR1 and CDR2 are LNHNV and YYDKDF (reference sequence). The CDR3 loop spans 17 amino acids. V was pared by 3 bases and J by 2 bases, with 6 bases of the junction left unmatched.

As for this clone: This likely comes from a read error, as the CDR3 has no conserved phenylalanine or tryptophan at its end. No DNA is shown, since the ends of the CDR3 on it are uncertain; the CDR3 is the one TCRdb lists. The chain has TRBV21-1 and TRBJ1-4. TRBV21-1 is given as a pseudogene. Both ends counted, the CDR3 spans 11 residues. CDR3: CASSKLAGSPS.